The clone carrying this TCR beta chain was counted ten times or more. These data are taken from a study of T cells in Graves' hyperthyroidism and ophthalmopathy. CDR3 length: 15 residues. Germline-derived CDR1 and CDR2 are SGHAT and FQNNGV. J gave up 9 bases and V 6 bases, and 13 bases lay outside the gene matches. TCR beta CDR3 sequences were amplified from RNA transcripts. With the HTBI primer set, the TCR CDR3 went through a first round of RT-PCR. TCRdb processed the multiplex PCR reads anew with MiXCR; each CDR3 protein has one entry. The sample carries hundreds of thousands of distinct CDR3 sequences, 16% recorded once.

The clonotype was recovered from a woman between 40 and 55 years old with Graves' ophthalmopathy. The genes are TRBV11-2 and TRBJ2-1, with 8 bases identical to TRBD1. Sequenced material: blood. CDR3 sequence: CASRFERDRNGEQFF. As DNA, the CDR3 is TGTGCCAGCAGGTTCGAGAGGGACAGGAACGGTGAGCAGTTCTTC.